This T cell receptor beta chain originates from a study of blood T cell repertoires in COVID-19. Study-wide background: There were acute and convalescent COVID-19 samples, and they came from the United States, Italy and Spain. T cells, B-cell-depleted T cells, or PBMCs provided the cDNA or gDNA that served as material.

Trimming removed 2 bases from V and 10 bases from J; junction bases left unmatched: 5. Germline V gene data show CDR1 as MDHEN and CDR2 as SYDVKM. The CDR3 is 14 amino acids. Original analysis: The authors estimated nucleated cell counts from reference gene primer amplification. Repertoires were generated with immunoSEQ multiplex PCR, while TCRdb's copy carries only in-frame clones and drops some. For V, J and clone size, that table is used; D and trimming come from the DNA. The table lists roughly 150,000 clones, 80% to 90% of them singletons. This TCR was recovered from a woman in her thirties or forties with acute or convalescent COVID-19. Sequencing was performed on peripheral blood. The gene calls are TRBV28 and TRBJ1-6, with TRBD1 matching 7 bases. The chain's CDR3 is CASSLARGRSPLHF. In nucleotides, the CDR3 is TGTGCCAGCAGTTTAGCGAGGGGGCGATCACCCCTCCACTTT.